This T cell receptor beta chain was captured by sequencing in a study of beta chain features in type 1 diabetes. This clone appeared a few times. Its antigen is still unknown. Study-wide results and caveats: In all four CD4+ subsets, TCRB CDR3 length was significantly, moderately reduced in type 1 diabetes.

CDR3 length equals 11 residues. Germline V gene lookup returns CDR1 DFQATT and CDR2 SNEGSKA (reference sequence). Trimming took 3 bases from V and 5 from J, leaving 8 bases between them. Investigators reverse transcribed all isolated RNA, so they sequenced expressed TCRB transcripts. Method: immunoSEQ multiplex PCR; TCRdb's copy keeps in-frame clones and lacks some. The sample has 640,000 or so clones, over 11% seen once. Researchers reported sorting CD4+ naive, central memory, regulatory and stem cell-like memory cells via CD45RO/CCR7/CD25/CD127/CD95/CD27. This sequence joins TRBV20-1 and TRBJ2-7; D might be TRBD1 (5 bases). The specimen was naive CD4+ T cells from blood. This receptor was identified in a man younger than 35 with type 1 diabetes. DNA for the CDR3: TGCAGTGCTAGCGGCAGGGACGAGCAGTACTTC. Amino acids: CSASGRDEQYF.